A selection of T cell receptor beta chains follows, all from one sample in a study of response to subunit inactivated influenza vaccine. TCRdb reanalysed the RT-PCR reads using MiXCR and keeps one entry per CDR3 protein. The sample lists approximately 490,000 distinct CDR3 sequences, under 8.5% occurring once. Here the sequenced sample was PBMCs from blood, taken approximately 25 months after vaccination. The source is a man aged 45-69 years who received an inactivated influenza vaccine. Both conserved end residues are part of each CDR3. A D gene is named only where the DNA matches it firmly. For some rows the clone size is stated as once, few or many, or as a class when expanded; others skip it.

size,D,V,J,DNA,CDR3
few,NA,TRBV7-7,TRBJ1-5,TGTGCTAGCAGCTTAGGAATAGGTCAGCCCCAGCATTTT,CASSLGIGQPQHF
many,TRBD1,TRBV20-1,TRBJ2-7,TGCAGTCCAAGACAGGGGTCGAGGGAGCAGTACTTC,CSPRQGSREQYF
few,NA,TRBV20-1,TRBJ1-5,TGCAGTGCTAGTCTGGCAGACCTTAGCAATCAGCCCCAGCATTTT,CSASLADLSNQPQHF
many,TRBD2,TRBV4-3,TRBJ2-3,TGCGCCAGCAGCCAAGATTACGGGAGGGCCGCAGATACGCAGTATTTT,CASSQDYGRAADTQYF
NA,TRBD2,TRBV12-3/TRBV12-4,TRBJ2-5,TGTGCCAGCGCCCTAGCGGGGGACCAAGAGACCCAGTACTTC,CASALAGDQETQYF
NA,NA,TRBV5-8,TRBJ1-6,TGTGCCAGCACCCGTCCAGGGTGGAGTTCACCCCTCCACTTT,CASTRPGWSSPLHF
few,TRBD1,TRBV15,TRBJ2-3,TGTGCCACCAGCAGAGGGATTCCGGGACAGGGCGAAGATACGCAGTATTTT,CATSRGIPGQGEDTQYF
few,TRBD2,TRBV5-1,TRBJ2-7,TGCGCCAGCAGCTTGGCCGGGACTAGCGGGGTTCCGTACTTC,CASSLAGTSGVPYF
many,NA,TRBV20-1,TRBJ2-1,TGCAGTGCTAGAGATGTGGACGGGGTGGATTATTATGAGCAGTTCTTC,CSARDVDGVDYYEQFF
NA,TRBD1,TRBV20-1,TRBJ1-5,TGCAGTGCTTTGGACAGGGGGAATCAGCCCCAGCATTTT,CSALDRGNQPQHF
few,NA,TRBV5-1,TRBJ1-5,TGCGCCAGCAGCTTGGAGGGGTTCGATCAGCCCCAGCATTTT,CASSLEGFDQPQHF
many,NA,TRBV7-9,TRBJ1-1,TGTGCCAGCAGCTTAGGACAGGAAGCTTTCTTT,CASSLGQEAFF
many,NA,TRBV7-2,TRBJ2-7,TGTGCCAGCAGCTTTTCTGTCCACGAGCAGTACTTC,CASSFSVHEQYF
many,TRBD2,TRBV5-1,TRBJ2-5,TGCGCCAGCAGCCCCGGGACTAGCGCGGAGACCCAGTACTTC,CASSPGTSAETQYF
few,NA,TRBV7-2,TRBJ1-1,TGTGCCAGCAGCTTAGGGGGACTCCGGGGGAACACTGAAGCTTTCTTT,CASSLGGLRGNTEAFF